One and the same sample provided the 25 T cell receptor beta chains below, sequenced in a study of Ad26.COV2.S vaccination and SARS-CoV-2 variants. The repertoire was sequenced with immunoSEQ multiplex PCR; TCRdb's copy has only in-frame clones and lacks some. The profile covers 350,000 to 500,000 clones, with 90% appearing a single time and about 4.5% taken by the ten largest. The treatment is: around 19 received Ad26.COV2.S at low or high dose, single or two shots; 5 received placebo; per-sample allocation not given. Samples came from day 63 after the first vaccine or placebo injection. The specimen was peripheral blood, collected in a trial of Ad26.COV2.S vaccine versus placebo. These receptors were obtained from a person aged 18 to 65 who received the Ad26.COV2.S COVID-19 vaccine or a placebo.

This chain uses TRBV2 with TRBJ2-7; D might be TRBD1 or TRBD2, each matching 5 bases. CDR3 length: 14 amino acids. The germline V and J ends were trimmed by 5 bases and 6 bases, with 17 bases remaining between them. Germline V gene sequence: CDR1 SNHLY, CDR2 FYNNEI. The chain's CDR3 is CASSKTRDRSEQYF. In DNA, the CDR3 is TGTGCCAGCAGTAAAACCCGGGACCGGAGCGAGCAGTACTTC.

J is TRBJ2-7 and V is TRBV9; D possibly uses TRBD1 or TRBD2 (5 bases each). The CDR3 is 13 residues long. Germline CDR1 SGDLS, CDR2 YYNGEE. V lost 4 bases to trimming and J lost 6 bases, with 14 bases between them. The CDR3 sequence is CASSPPWGIEQYF. CDR3 nucleotide sequence: TGTGCCAGCAGCCCCCCTTGGGGGATCGAGCAGTACTTC.

This clone came up a few times. The chain uses TRBV19 and TRBJ1-5, with D perhaps TRBD1 (6 bases). Trimming left V 4 bases short and J 1 base short, with 14 bases between. CDR1 and CDR2 (germline): LNHDA, SQIVND (reference sequence). The CDR3 covers 16 residues. This chain's CDR3 is CASSTYRDVSNQPQHF. CDR3 bases: TGTGCCAGTAGTACCTACAGGGACGTGAGCAATCAGCCCCAGCATTTT.

This sequence joins TRBV4-3 and TRBJ2-7, with TRBD1 as a possible D gene (5 bases). This CDR3 spans 16 amino acids. V lost 1 base and J 9 bases, leaving 22 bases between the germline ends. CDR1 is LGHNA and CDR2 is YSLEER in the germline V gene. The CDR3 region has the DNA TGCGCCAGCAGCCAAGGTGCAGGGATTTATGGCTCTCGGCAGTACTTC. Its translation: CASSQGAGIYGSRQYF.

V and J are TRBV27 and TRBJ2-2, with D unresolved. The CDR3 runs 12 residues. Trimming shortened V by 4 bases and J by 5 bases, and 5 bases separated the two germline ends. Germline V gene sequence: CDR1 MNHEY, CDR2 SMNVEV (reference sequence). This CDR3 reads CASSYLTGELFF. For the CDR3, the DNA is TGTGCCAGCAGTTACCTAACCGGGGAGCTGTTTTTT.

This chain connects TRBV9 to TRBJ1-3; D might be TRBD1 (6 bases). The CDR3 runs 15 residues. V lost 3 bases, J lost 7 bases, and 17 bases lay in between. Looked up from germline, CDR1 is SGDLS and CDR2 is YYNGEE. CDR3 nucleotides: TGTGCCAGCAGCGCAAAACAGGGAGTCGAGAACACCATATATTTT. Translated: CASSAKQGVENTIYF.

This chain links TRBV5-5 with TRBJ1-2; 7 bases align to TRBD1. This CDR3 contains 13 residues. V was pared by 2 bases and J by 3 bases, with 1 base of the junction left unmatched. The germline V gene encodes CDR1 SGHKS and CDR2 YYEKEE (reference sequence). The CDR3 coding sequence is TGTGCCAGCAGCTTAGACAGGGACTATGGCTACACCTTC. Translating gives CASSLDRDYGYTF. The full variable domain, in which reference TRBV5-5 and TRBJ1-2 provide the parts outside the CDR3, is DAGVTQSPTHLIKTRGQQVTLRCSPISGHKSVSWYQQVLGQGPQFIFQYYEKEERGRGNFPDRFSARQFPNYSSELNVNALLLGDSALYLCASSLDRDYGYTFGSGTRLTVV.

This clone was seen at least ten times. The V and J genes are TRBV28 and TRBJ2-2, with TRBD2 identical over 10 bases. The CDR3 runs to 15 residues. Germline V gives CDR1 MDHEN, CDR2 SYDVKM. V shed 5 bases, J shed 7 bases, and the junction held 7 bases outside the gene matches. In DNA, the CDR3 is TGTGCCAGCAGTGAGCGGGAGGGCCACATCGGGGAGCTGTTTTTT. Encoded protein: CASSEREGHIGELFF. Together with reference TRBV28 and TRBJ2-2, the CDR3 gives the full variable domain: DVKVTQSSRYLVKRTGEKVFLECVQDMDHENMFWYRQDPGLGLRLIYFSYDVKMKEKGDIPEGYSVSREKKERFSLILESASTNQTSMYLCASSEREGHIGELFFGEGSRLTVL.

The CDR3 loop reads CASSQRYTEAFF. CDR3 bases: TGTGCCAGCAGCCAACGGTACACTGAAGCTTTCTTT. The chain couples TRBV7-8 to TRBJ1-1, with D unresolved. Germline V gives CDR1 SGHVS, CDR2 FQNEAQ. This CDR3 contains 12 residues. The V end lost 5 bases, the J end lost 3 bases, and 7 bases lay between the germline ends.

The chain couples TRBV5-5 to TRBJ2-4; D is unclear. Between the trimmed V and J ends, which lost 2 bases and 0 bases, there was a span of 9 bases. The CDR3 contains 15 residues. Germline CDR1 is SGHKS and CDR2 is YYEKEE (reference sequence). CDR3 sequence (DNA): TGTGCCAGCAGCTTCTTACAACTAGCCAAAAACATTCAGTACTTC. Residues: CASSFLQLAKNIQYF. The complete variable domain, with remaining parts taken from reference TRBV5-5 and TRBJ2-4, reads DAGVTQSPTHLIKTRGQQVTLRCSPISGHKSVSWYQQVLGQGPQFIFQYYEKEERGRGNFPDRFSARQFPNYSSELNVNALLLGDSALYLCASSFLQLAKNIQYFGAGTRLSVL.

J is TRBJ2-2 and V is TRBV3-1 (or the pseudogene TRBV3-2); D possibly corresponds to TRBD2 (7 bases). This CDR3 is 16 amino acids long. The germline V and J ends were trimmed by 6 bases and 5 bases, with 19 bases remaining between them. Per germline, CDR1 LGHDT and CDR2 YNNKEL (reference sequence). The CDR3 DNA sequence: TGTGCCAGCAGGACCGGGGCGGGGGCAGGGACCGGGGAGCTGTTTTTT. Amino acids: CASRTGAGAGTGELFF.

The chain links TRBV25-1 to TRBJ2-1; 9 positions agree with TRBD2. The CDR3 has 18 amino acids. The V and J ends lost 3 bases and 8 bases, in that order; junction bases with no gene match: 17. CDR1 is MGHDK and CDR2 is SYGVNS in the germline V gene. CDR3 DNA: TGTGCCAGCAGTGATCCCAGTGTGGTAGCGGGAGTTCTCGATGAGCAGTTCTTC. It encodes CASSDPSVVAGVLDEQFF.

The gene calls are TRBV7-2 and TRBJ2-2; 11 positions agree with TRBD2. The CDR3 has 16 residues. Per germline, CDR1 SGHTA and CDR2 FQGNSA. Trimming took 2 bases from V and 4 from J; bases not matched to a gene: 3. The CDR3 here is CASSLRLAGGTGELFF. Written as DNA, the CDR3 is TGTGCCAGCAGCTTAAGGCTAGCGGGAGGCACCGGGGAGCTGTTTTTT.

The chain has TRBV12-3 or TRBV12-4 and TRBJ2-4; a weak D match, TRBD2 (5 bases). Trimming pared 5 bases from V and 11 bases from J, leaving 10 bases between. The length of the CDR3 is 11 residues. The DNA of the CDR3 is TGTGCCAGCAGTCTCCGGGAAGTTCAGTACTTC. Encoded protein: CASSLREVQYF.

The chain employs TRBV7-3 and TRBJ2-5, with D uncertain. V shed 2 bases and J shed 2 bases, with 6 bases lying between them. The germline CDR1 and CDR2 sequences are SGHTA and FQGTGA. This CDR3 is 13 amino acids long. The CDR3 nucleotides read TGTGCCAGCAGCTTATGGGCTCAAGAGACCCAGTACTTC. Translated: CASSLWAQETQYF.

This clone was detected only a few times. J is TRBJ2-5 and V is TRBV28; D not resolved. Trimming removed 2 bases from V and 3 bases from J, with 7 bases in between. Per germline, CDR1 MDHEN and CDR2 SYDVKM. The CDR3 spans 13 residues. In DNA form, the CDR3 reads TGTGCCAGCAGTTTAGCCCGGGAAGAGACCCAGTACTTC. It translates to CASSLAREETQYF.

The chain carries TRBV29-1 and TRBJ2-7; TRBD1 agrees at 11 bases. V shed 7 bases, J shed 5 bases, and the junction held 10 bases outside the gene matches. CDR1 and CDR2 (germline): SQVTM, ANQGSEA. The CDR3 extends over 14 amino acids. CDR3 residues: CSGLTGTGGNEQYF. The CDR3 DNA follows: TGCAGCGGTCTGACCGGGACAGGGGGGAACGAGCAGTACTTC.

The chain links TRBV9 to TRBJ1-1, with a tentative D call TRBD1 (5 bases). The CDR3 consists of 15 residues. V gave up 0 bases and J gave up 3 bases, with 12 bases separating them. Germline V CDR1 and CDR2: SGDLS, YYNGEE. In DNA, the CDR3 is TGTGCCAGCAGCGTAGGGGTAGGGGTAGACACTGAAGCTTTCTTT. Protein sequence: CASSVGVGVDTEAFF.

As regards this clone: Relative to the germline gene, one junction end is altered; a read error may explain this. The chain employs TRBV5-6 and TRBJ2-5; D is unresolved. Germline V gives CDR1 SGHDT, CDR2 YYEEEE. The CDR3 covers 14 residues. DNA for the CDR3: TGTGCCAGCAGCGCTCTTGGGCCGCAAGGGACCCAGTACTTC. This translates into CASSALGPQGTQYF.

The rearrangement joins TRBV4-2 to TRBJ2-2; D assignment may be TRBD1 or TRBD2 (5 bases each). This CDR3 is 15 amino acids long. CDR1 is LGHNA and CDR2 is YNFKEQ in the germline V gene. Trimming shortened V by 2 bases and J by 5 bases, and 12 bases separated the two germline ends. Written as DNA, the CDR3 is TGTGCCAGCAGCCAATCTCGGGGCGATACCGGGGAGCTGTTTTTT. Translation gives CASSQSRGDTGELFF.

The chain uses TRBV5-4 and TRBJ2-3, with 9 positions matching TRBD2. The CDR3 is made up of 15 amino acids. Unmatched junction bases numbered 6, after V lost 5 bases and J lost 2 bases. CDR1 is SGHNT, CDR2 YYREEE, per germline (reference sequence). The chain's CDR3 is CASRPSSGNTDTQYF. Written as DNA, the CDR3 is TGTGCCAGCAGACCCTCTAGCGGGAACACAGATACGCAGTATTTT.

The chain carries TRBV27 and TRBJ2-7, with 9 bases aligning to TRBD1. The CDR3 is made up of 16 amino acids. The V gene end was trimmed by 0 bases and the J gene end by 1 base; junction bases not matched to a gene: 4. Germline CDR1 is MNHEY and CDR2 is SMNVEV (reference sequence). The CDR3 here is CASSLSTGTGSYEQYF. CDR3 nucleotides: TGTGCCAGCAGTTTATCCACCGGGACAGGGTCCTACGAGCAGTACTTC.

CDR3: CASSYPQGASAGELFF. The CDR3 bases are TGTGCCAGCAGTTACCCCCAGGGGGCATCCGCCGGGGAGCTGTTTTTT. The J gene is TRBJ2-2, the V gene TRBV6-2 or TRBV6-3; 8 nucleotides align to TRBD1. Germline V gene sequence: CDR1 MNHEY, CDR2 SVGEGT. J lost 6 bases, V lost 2 bases, and 8 bases had no gene match. CDR3 length equals 16 residues.

CDR3 nucleotide sequence: TGTGCCAGCAGCTCTATAGGGGCGAACACTGAAGCTTTCTTT. Translation gives CASSSIGANTEAFF. This rearrangement joins TRBV5-6 to TRBJ1-1; possible D gene TRBD1, 5 bases. Trimming shortened V by 3 bases and J by 1 base, and 10 bases separated the two germline ends. The CDR3 totals 14 residues. Germline CDR1 SGHDT, CDR2 YYEEEE.

The chain recombines TRBV21-1 with TRBJ2-7; TRBD1, the D gene given by the table, was not confirmed from the DNA. TRBV21-1 is a pseudogene segment. CDR3 length: 16 amino acids. DNA for the CDR3: TGTGCCAGCAGCAAGGGCTCAGGGCGAAGGTCTGGCGAGCAGTACTTC. It yields the protein CASSKGSGRRSGEQYF.